This T cell receptor beta chain comes out of a study of glioma-infiltrating T cells. TCR alpha and beta CDR3 regions were amplified from RNA using iRepertoire nested multiplex PCR. Input was about 85-450 ng of tissue mRNA or PBMC total RNA. TCRdb called the multiplex PCR reads again in MiXCR, with one record for every CDR3 protein. The sample gives more than 110,000 distinct CDR3 sequences, about 39% of which show up once; over 15% is in the top ten. Points from the study as a whole: Gliomas, especially low-grade, showed above-expected tissue-blood divergence; non-neoplastic patients showed below. Tissue and blood shared very few CDR3 sequences.

The length of the CDR3 is 15 residues. Germline V gene sequence: CDR1 MNHEY, CDR2 SMNVEV (reference sequence). Trimming took 5 bases from V and 1 from J, leaving 14 bases between them. A note on this clonotype: As yet, its antigen is unknown. Being one base from a much bigger clone, this may be a read error.

The clonotype comes from a human donor with low-grade glioma or glioblastoma, undergoing nonglioma brain surgery, or in good health (not recorded which). The V call is TRBV27, the J call TRBJ2-5; D unresolved. Sequencing was performed on glioma tissue, nonneoplastic brain tissue, or PBMCs (not recorded which). DNA of the CDR3: TGTGCCAGCAGTACCCGAAGGGCTACCCAAGAGACCCAGTACTTC. Protein: CASSTRRATQETQYF.